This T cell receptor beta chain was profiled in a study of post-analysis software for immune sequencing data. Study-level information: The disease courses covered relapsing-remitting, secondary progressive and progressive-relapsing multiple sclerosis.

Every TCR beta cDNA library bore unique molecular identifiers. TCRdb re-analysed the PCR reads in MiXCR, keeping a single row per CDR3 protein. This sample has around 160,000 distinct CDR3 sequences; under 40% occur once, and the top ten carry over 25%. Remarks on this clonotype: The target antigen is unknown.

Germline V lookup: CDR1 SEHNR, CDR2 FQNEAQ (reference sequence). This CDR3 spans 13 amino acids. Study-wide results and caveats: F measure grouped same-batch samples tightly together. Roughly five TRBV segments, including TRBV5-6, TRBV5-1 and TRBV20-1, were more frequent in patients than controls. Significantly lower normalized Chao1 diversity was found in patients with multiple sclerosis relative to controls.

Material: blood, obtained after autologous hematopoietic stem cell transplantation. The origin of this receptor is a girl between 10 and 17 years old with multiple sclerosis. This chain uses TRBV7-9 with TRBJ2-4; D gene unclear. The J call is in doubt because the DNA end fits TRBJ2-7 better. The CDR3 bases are TGTGCCAGCAGCCCCTGGCGAGACTACGAGCAGTACTTC. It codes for CASSPWRDYEQYF.